The present T cell receptor beta chain was sequenced within a study of blood T cell repertoires in COVID-19. Study-level background: T cells, B-cell-depleted T cells, or PBMCs supplied cDNA or gDNA.

Measured with immunoSEQ multiplex PCR; TCRdb has only the in-frame clones, and not every one. The sample has a few hundred thousand clones; 85% to 90% are singletons. The germline V gene has CDR1 KGHDR and CDR2 SFDVKD. The CDR3 runs 13 residues. Trimming cost V 3 bases and J 10 bases; bases outside gene matches: 4. The source is a woman under 30 who had recovered from COVID-19. V and J are TRBV24-1 and TRBJ1-4; 7 bases agree with TRBD1. The specimen sequenced was PBMCs or T cells enriched from blood (not recorded which). CDR3 bases: TGTGCCACCAGTGATCGGGCAGGGGGAAAACTGTTTTTT. This encodes CATSDRAGGKLFF.